This T cell receptor (beta chain) was found in a study of HIV-infected patients and healthy controls. Reverse transcription used around 540 ng RNA and constant-region primers for alpha and beta. Using multiplexing indices, alpha and beta chain libraries were generated apart by chain-specific third strand synthesis. TCRdb re-derived calls from the 5' RACE reads in MiXCR, one entry per CDR3 protein. The table has about 17,000 distinct CDR3 sequences, about 5% seen once; the top ten hold 1.9%. General observations from the study: Slight age and sex differences between study cohorts did not explain the diversity differences. Significantly higher mean Gini indices appeared in HIV-infected repertoires, possibly reflecting oligoclonality. CMV-associated CDR3s mostly grew nonsignificantly during therapy, while HIV-associated CDR3s declined significantly.

All unsorted peripheral T cells were captured because whole blood was used without fractionation. Trimming took 2 bases from V and 3 from J, leaving 13 bases between them. This CDR3 is 15 amino acids long. Germline-derived CDR1 and CDR2 are SGHDN and FVKESK. This clonotype was seen a few times. Its antigen is as yet unknown. The sequence came from an adult in good health. This chain joins TRBV14 and TRBJ1-1, with TRBD1 as a possible D gene (6 bases). The sequenced sample consisted of blood. CDR3 amino acids: CASSQRQGTHTEAFF. CDR3 nucleotide sequence: TGTGCCAGCAGCCAAAGGCAGGGGACGCACACTGAAGCTTTCTTT.